The source of this T cell receptor (beta chain) is a study of cytomegalovirus exposure and HLA in healthy donors. Findings of the study overall: Later, TCR association rates were found to vary by HLA locus, highest for DRB1 and lowest for HLA-C. Later on, analysis showed that most CMV-associated TCR beta chains appeared to be HLA-restricted. Productive status was seen about 87% or about 30% of the time for most TCR beta V segments in an earlier analysis.

Details on this clone: Its antigen is unknown.

The primer mix had 60 Vbeta and 13 Jbeta primers. The table came from immunoSEQ multiplex PCR; TCRdb's copy has only in-frame clones and leaves some out. In the table there are roughly 160,000 clones, approximately 84% of which are singletons. Although they were nominally healthy when sampled, donors likely had unrecorded immune exposures. This CDR3 region has 15 residues. Trimming removed 4 bases at V and 6 bases at J, with 17 bases between. The germline gives CDR1 SGHRS, CDR2 YFSETQ. Sample: PBMCs. The chain couples TRBV5-1 to TRBJ2-1; possibly TRBD2 for D (7 bases). This sequence was found in a woman aged 45-60 years in good health and CMV-seropositive. The CDR3 reads CASSQIGGGGNEQFF. CDR3 bases: TGCGCCAGCAGCCAGATTGGGGGGGGCGGCAATGAGCAGTTCTTC.